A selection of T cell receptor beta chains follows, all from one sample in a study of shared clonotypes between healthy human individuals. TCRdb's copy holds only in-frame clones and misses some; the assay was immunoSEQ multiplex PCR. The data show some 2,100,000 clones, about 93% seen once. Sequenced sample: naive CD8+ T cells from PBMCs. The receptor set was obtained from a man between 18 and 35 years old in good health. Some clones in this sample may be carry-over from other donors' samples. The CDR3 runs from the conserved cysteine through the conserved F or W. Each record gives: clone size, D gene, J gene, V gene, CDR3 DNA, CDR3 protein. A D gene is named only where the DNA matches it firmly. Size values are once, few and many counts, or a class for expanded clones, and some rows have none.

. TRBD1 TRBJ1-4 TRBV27 TGTGCCAGCAGTTCGATCAGGGGGCAAAATGAAAAACTGTTTTTT CASSSIRGQNEKLFF
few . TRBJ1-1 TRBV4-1 TGCGCCAGCAGAAGGCCGGGGGGCGGAGGAGCTTTCTTT CASRRPGGGGAFF
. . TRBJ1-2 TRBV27 TGTGCCAGCAGGGACATCGGGTTTCTCTATGGCTACACCTTC CASRDIGFLYGYTF
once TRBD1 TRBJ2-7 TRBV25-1 TGTGCCAGCAGTGAATATTCGGACAGGGGTTTCGACGAGCAGTACTTC CASSEYSDRGFDEQYF
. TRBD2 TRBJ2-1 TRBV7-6 TGTGCCAGCAGCTTAGCCAGGCTAGCGGGAGTCGATTCCTACAATGAGCAGTTCTTC CASSLARLAGVDSYNEQFF
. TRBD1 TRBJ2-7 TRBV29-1 TGCAGCGTGGGGACAGGCCACGAGCAGTACTTC CSVGTGHEQYF
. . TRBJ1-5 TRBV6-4 TGTGCCAGCAGAGGGGAATATAGCGGGAATCAGCCCCAGCATTTT CASRGEYSGNQPQHF
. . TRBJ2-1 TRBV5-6 TGTGCCAGCAGCCCGGGACGGGGATACAATGAGCAGTTCTTC CASSPGRGYNEQFF
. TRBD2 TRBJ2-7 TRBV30 TGTGCCTGGAGTCAACTAGCGGGAGCGGGGGAGCAGTACTTC CAWSQLAGAGEQYF
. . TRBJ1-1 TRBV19 TGTGCCAGTAACGGCAGGTTGAACACTGAAGCTTTCTTT CASNGRLNTEAFF
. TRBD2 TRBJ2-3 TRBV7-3 TGTGCCAGCAGCTATGGGACTAGTGGCACAGATACGCAGTATTTT CASSYGTSGTDTQYF
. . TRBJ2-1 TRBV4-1 TGCGCCAGCAGCTTCCTGAGCTCCTACAATGAGCAGTTCTTC CASSFLSSYNEQFF
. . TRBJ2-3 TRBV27 TGTGCCAGCAGTTTAGGGCTAGAGACAGATACGCAGTATTTT CASSLGLETDTQYF
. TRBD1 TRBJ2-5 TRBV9 TGTGCCAGCAGCGGGATGACAGGGGGCCTGGAGACCCAGTACTTC CASSGMTGGLETQYF
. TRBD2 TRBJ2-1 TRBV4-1 TGCGCCAGCAGCCAAGGTTTATCGGGAGGGATTAACAATGAGCAGTTCTTC CASSQGLSGGINNEQFF
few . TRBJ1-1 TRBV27 TGTGCCAGCAGTGCCCGGGACTCTGGGGAGAACACTGAAGCTTTCTTT CASSARDSGENTEAFF
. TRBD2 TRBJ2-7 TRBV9 TGTGCCAGCAGCGTCTCAGGGACTAGCGGGGGTCGAGAGCAGTACTTC CASSVSGTSGGREQYF